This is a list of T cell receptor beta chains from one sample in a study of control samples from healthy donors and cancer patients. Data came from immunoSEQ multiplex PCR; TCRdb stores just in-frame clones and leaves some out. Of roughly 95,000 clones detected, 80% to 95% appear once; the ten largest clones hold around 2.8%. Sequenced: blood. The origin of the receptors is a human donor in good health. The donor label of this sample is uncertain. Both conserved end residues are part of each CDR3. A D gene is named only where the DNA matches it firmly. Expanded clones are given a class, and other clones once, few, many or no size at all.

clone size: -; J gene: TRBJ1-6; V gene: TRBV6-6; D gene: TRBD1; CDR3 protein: CASSGQGSYNSPLHF; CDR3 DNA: TGTGCCAGCAGTGGACAGGGTTCCTATAATTCACCCCTCCACTTT
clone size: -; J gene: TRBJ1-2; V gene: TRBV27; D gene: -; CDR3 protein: CASSLLIGGSQGGYTF; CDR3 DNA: TGTGCCAGCAGTTTATTAATAGGAGGGAGTCAGGGTGGCTACACCTTC
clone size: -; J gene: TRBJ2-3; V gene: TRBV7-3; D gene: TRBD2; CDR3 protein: CASSIAGGPPDTQYF; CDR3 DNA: TGTGCCAGCAGTATAGCGGGGGGGCCCCCAGATACGCAGTATTTT
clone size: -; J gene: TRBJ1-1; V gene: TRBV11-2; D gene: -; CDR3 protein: CASSLDPQGNTEAFF; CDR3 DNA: TGTGCCAGCAGCTTAGATCCACAGGGGAACACTGAAGCTTTCTTT
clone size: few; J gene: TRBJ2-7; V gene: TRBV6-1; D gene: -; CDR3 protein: CASSESLEGRNYEQYF; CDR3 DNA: TGTGCCAGCAGTGAATCGTTGGAGGGGCGAAACTACGAGCAGTACTTC
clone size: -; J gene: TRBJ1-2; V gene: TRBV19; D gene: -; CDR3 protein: CASSMALYQVLGGYTF; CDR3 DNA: TGTGCCAGTAGTATGGCCCTGTATCAAGTACTCGGTGGCTACACCTTC
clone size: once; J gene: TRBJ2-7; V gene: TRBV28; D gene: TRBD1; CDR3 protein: CASSSTGGYTLEGEQYF; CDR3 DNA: TGTGCCAGCAGTTCCACAGGGGGCTACACCCTTGAAGGCGAGCAGTACTTC
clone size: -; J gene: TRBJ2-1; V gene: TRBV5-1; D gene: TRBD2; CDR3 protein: CASSPSTSGGSNEQFF; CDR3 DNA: TGCGCCAGCAGCCCTTCGACTAGCGGGGGGTCCAATGAGCAGTTCTTC
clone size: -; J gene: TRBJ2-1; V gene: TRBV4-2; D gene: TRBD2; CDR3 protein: CASSQEGGTSGADEQFF; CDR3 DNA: TGTGCCAGCAGCCAAGAAGGTGGGACTAGCGGGGCGGATGAGCAGTTCTTC
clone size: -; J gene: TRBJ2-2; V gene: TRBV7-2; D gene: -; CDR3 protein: CASSLFGPNGNTGELFF; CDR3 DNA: TGTGCCAGCAGCTTATTCGGCCCCAACGGGAACACCGGGGAGCTGTTTTTT
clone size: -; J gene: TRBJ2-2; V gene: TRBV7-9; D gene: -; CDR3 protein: CASSLGYPSHMNTGELFF; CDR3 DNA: TGTGCCAGCAGCTTAGGATACCCATCTCATATGAACACCGGGGAGCTGTTTTTT
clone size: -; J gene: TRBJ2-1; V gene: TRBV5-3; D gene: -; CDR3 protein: CARSLEQGSYNEQFF; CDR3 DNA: TGTGCCAGAAGCTTGGAGCAGGGCTCCTACAATGAGCAGTTCTTC
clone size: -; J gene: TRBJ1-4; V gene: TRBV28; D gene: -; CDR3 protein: CASSPFGSGNLFF; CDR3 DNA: TGTGCCAGCAGTCCCTTCGGGTCGGGGAATCTGTTTTTT
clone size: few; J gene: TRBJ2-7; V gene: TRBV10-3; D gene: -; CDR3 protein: CAISDSSYEQYF; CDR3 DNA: TGTGCCATCAGTGACAGCTCCTACGAGCAGTACTTC